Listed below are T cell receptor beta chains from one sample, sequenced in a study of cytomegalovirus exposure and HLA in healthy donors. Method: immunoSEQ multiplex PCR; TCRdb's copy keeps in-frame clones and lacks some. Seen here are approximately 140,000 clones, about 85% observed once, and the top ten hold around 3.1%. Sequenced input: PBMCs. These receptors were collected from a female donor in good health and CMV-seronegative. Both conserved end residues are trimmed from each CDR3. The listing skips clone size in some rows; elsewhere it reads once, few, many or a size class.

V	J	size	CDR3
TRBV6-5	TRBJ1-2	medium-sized	ASRFQGSYGYT
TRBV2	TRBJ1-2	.	ASSEYPGYGYT
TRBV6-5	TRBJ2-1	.	ASFRDSSNEQF
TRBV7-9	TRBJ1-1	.	ASSPSDRGMNTEAF
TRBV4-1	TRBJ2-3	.	ASSPVSGRAGTDTQY
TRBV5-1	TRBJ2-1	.	ASSRGAENEQF
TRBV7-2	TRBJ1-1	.	ASSLTENTEAF
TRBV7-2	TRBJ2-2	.	ASSSRTGELF
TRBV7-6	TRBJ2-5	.	ASSPTGETQY
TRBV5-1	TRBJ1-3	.	ASSLSGDPGNTIY
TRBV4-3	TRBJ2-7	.	ASSQEPGQVIYEQY
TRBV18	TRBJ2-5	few	ASSRNLPGQGLGETQY
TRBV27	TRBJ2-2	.	ASSSLPGLAGPGELF
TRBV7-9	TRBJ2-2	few	ASTLAGTSDTGELF
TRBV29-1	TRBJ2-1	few	SVDRSGRNEQF
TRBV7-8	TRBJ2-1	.	ASSPPPRLAGRQGEQF
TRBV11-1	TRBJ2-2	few	ASSILRGTGELF
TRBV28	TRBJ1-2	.	ASSPLAPAGYT
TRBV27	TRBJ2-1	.	ASSSGDAYNEQF
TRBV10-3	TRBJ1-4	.	AISPGQGRANEKLF
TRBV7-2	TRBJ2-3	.	ASSFAAVPTDTQY
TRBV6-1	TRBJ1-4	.	ASSESFGGQGGEKLF